Listed below are T cell receptor beta chains from one sample, sequenced in a study of cytomegalovirus exposure and HLA in healthy donors. Generated by immunoSEQ multiplex PCR, the TCRdb table keeps only in-frame clones and is missing some. The repertoire holds 150,000 to 200,000 clones, with just under 80% as singletons. The sequenced sample consisted of PBMCs. These receptors were obtained from a woman aged 25-40 years in good health and CMV-seropositive. Both conserved end residues are part of each CDR3. The D gene is left open where the match is weak. Not all rows give a size; the values are once, few, many and, for expanded clones, a class.

clone size: .
V gene: TRBV7-2
D gene: .
J gene: TRBJ2-7
CDR3 protein: CASSLDGTDYEQYF
CDR3 DNA: TGTGCCAGCAGCTTAGACGGGACGGACTACGAGCAGTACTTC

clone size: .
V gene: TRBV7-9
D gene: .
J gene: TRBJ1-2
CDR3 protein: CASSLGADVPYGYTF
CDR3 DNA: TGTGCCAGCAGCTTAGGGGCAGACGTTCCCTATGGCTACACCTTC

clone size: .
V gene: TRBV4-1
D gene: .
J gene: TRBJ2-1
CDR3 protein: CASSQEFERPAYNEQFF
CDR3 DNA: TGCGCCAGCAGCCAAGAATTTGAGCGCCCCGCCTACAATGAGCAGTTCTTC

clone size: .
V gene: TRBV5-1
D gene: .
J gene: TRBJ1-1
CDR3 protein: CASSFDTGNTEAFF
CDR3 DNA: TGCGCCAGCAGCTTTGATACAGGAAACACTGAAGCTTTCTTT

clone size: .
V gene: TRBV6-5
D gene: TRBD2
J gene: TRBJ2-1
CDR3 protein: CASSYGAGRNEQFF
CDR3 DNA: TGTGCCAGCAGTTACGGAGCGGGACGCAATGAGCAGTTCTTC

clone size: few
V gene: TRBV2
D gene: .
J gene: TRBJ2-7
CDR3 protein: CASSEVPYEQYF
CDR3 DNA: TGTGCCAGTTCGGAGGTGCCCTACGAGCAGTACTTC

clone size: .
V gene: TRBV5-1
D gene: TRBD1
J gene: TRBJ2-7
CDR3 protein: CASSLGTGYYEQYF
CDR3 DNA: TGCGCCAGCAGCTTGGGGACAGGTTACTACGAGCAGTACTTC

clone size: .
V gene: TRBV4-2
D gene: .
J gene: TRBJ1-4
CDR3 protein: CASSPPPGGQAPEKLFF
CDR3 DNA: TGTGCCAGCAGCCCCCCCCCGGGGGGCCAAGCTCCTGAAAAACTGTTTTTT

clone size: few
V gene: TRBV5-1
D gene: TRBD2
J gene: TRBJ2-3
CDR3 protein: CASSLGTSGGDTQYF
CDR3 DNA: TGCGCCAGCAGCTTAGGGACTAGCGGGGGAGATACGCAGTATTTT

clone size: .
V gene: TRBV19
D gene: .
J gene: TRBJ2-2
CDR3 protein: CASTPVTLTGELFF
CDR3 DNA: TGTGCCAGTACCCCAGTTACGCTCACCGGGGAGCTGTTTTTT

clone size: few
V gene: TRBV9
D gene: TRBD2
J gene: TRBJ2-1
CDR3 protein: CASSVGGRYNEQFF
CDR3 DNA: TGTGCCAGCAGCGTGGGCGGGAGGTACAATGAGCAGTTCTTC

clone size: .
V gene: TRBV2
D gene: .
J gene: TRBJ2-1
CDR3 protein: CASSDNSGLYNEQFF
CDR3 DNA: TGTGCCAGCAGTGACAACAGCGGATTGTACAATGAGCAGTTCTTC

clone size: .
V gene: TRBV6-6
D gene: .
J gene: TRBJ1-6
CDR3 protein: CTSSVVQSDNSPLHF
CDR3 DNA: TGTACCAGTAGCGTCGTGCAGTCAGACAATTCACCCCTCCACTTT

clone size: .
V gene: TRBV5-4
D gene: .
J gene: TRBJ2-7
CDR3 protein: CASSLVVWDGGSYEQYF
CDR3 DNA: TGTGCCAGCAGCTTGGTAGTCTGGGACGGGGGCTCCTACGAGCAGTACTTC

clone size: .
V gene: TRBV28
D gene: .
J gene: TRBJ2-3
CDR3 protein: CASSFISSTDTQYF
CDR3 DNA: TGTGCCAGCAGTTTTATAAGCAGCACAGATACGCAGTATTTT

clone size: .
V gene: TRBV6-5
D gene: .
J gene: TRBJ1-3
CDR3 protein: CASSYHESGNTIYF
CDR3 DNA: TGTGCCAGCAGTTACCACGAGTCGGGAAACACCATATATTTT

clone size: .
V gene: TRBV4-2
D gene: .
J gene: TRBJ2-7
CDR3 protein: CASSQASGYEQYF
CDR3 DNA: TGTGCCAGCAGCCAAGCCTCAGGCTACGAGCAGTACTTC

clone size: .
V gene: TRBV7-9
D gene: TRBD1
J gene: TRBJ2-2
CDR3 protein: CASSSRGPTGELFF
CDR3 DNA: TGTGCCAGCAGCTCCAGGGGGCCAACCGGGGAGCTGTTTTTT

clone size: .
V gene: TRBV5-6
D gene: TRBD1
J gene: TRBJ2-7
CDR3 protein: CASSPGGTSYEQYF
CDR3 DNA: TGTGCCAGCAGCCCAGGGGGTACAAGCTACGAGCAGTACTTC

clone size: .
V gene: TRBV7-8
D gene: TRBD2
J gene: TRBJ2-1
CDR3 protein: CASSQPAGAGNEQFF
CDR3 DNA: TGTGCCAGCAGCCAACCCGCGGGAGCGGGAAATGAGCAGTTCTTC

clone size: .
V gene: TRBV19
D gene: TRBD1
J gene: TRBJ2-7
CDR3 protein: CASSMRQGGVDEQYF
CDR3 DNA: TGTGCCAGTAGTATGAGACAGGGGGGTGTGGACGAGCAGTACTTC

clone size: once
V gene: TRBV7-9
D gene: .
J gene: TRBJ1-6
CDR3 protein: CASRIQLGPEGGSPLHF
CDR3 DNA: TGTGCCAGCAGAATTCAACTAGGACCTGAGGGCGGTTCACCCCTCCACTTT

clone size: .
V gene: TRBV11-2
D gene: .
J gene: TRBJ1-1
CDR3 protein: CASSSNRVGTEAFF
CDR3 DNA: TGTGCCAGCAGCTCCAACAGGGTAGGCACTGAAGCTTTCTTT

clone size: few
V gene: TRBV19
D gene: TRBD2
J gene: TRBJ2-3
CDR3 protein: CASSELAGVADTQYF
CDR3 DNA: TGTGCCAGTAGTGAACTAGCGGGGGTGGCAGATACGCAGTATTTT

clone size: .
V gene: TRBV7-6
D gene: TRBD1
J gene: TRBJ1-4
CDR3 protein: CASSLAEIAGGEKLFF
CDR3 DNA: TGTGCCAGCAGCTTAGCGGAAATCGCAGGGGGGGAAAAACTGTTTTTT

clone size: .
V gene: TRBV19
D gene: .
J gene: TRBJ2-3
CDR3 protein: CASSIGANTDTQYF
CDR3 DNA: TGTGCCAGTAGTATTGGGGCTAACACAGATACGCAGTATTTT

clone size: .
V gene: TRBV13
D gene: .
J gene: TRBJ2-7
CDR3 protein: CASSPLRGGPYEQYF
CDR3 DNA: TGTGCCAGCAGCCCCCTGCGGGGCGGCCCCTACGAGCAGTACTTC

clone size: .
V gene: TRBV10-1
D gene: TRBD2
J gene: TRBJ2-7
CDR3 protein: CASSESRAGTSGFYEQYF
CDR3 DNA: TGCGCCAGCAGTGAGTCGAGGGCCGGGACTAGCGGCTTCTACGAGCAGTACTTC

clone size: few
V gene: TRBV7-8
D gene: TRBD2
J gene: TRBJ2-7
CDR3 protein: CASRGRGFYEQYF
CDR3 DNA: TGTGCCAGCCGCGGGAGAGGTTTCTACGAGCAGTACTTC

clone size: few
V gene: TRBV7-2
D gene: .
J gene: TRBJ1-1
CDR3 protein: CASSQGNTEAFF
CDR3 DNA: TGTGCCAGCAGCCAGGGGAACACTGAAGCTTTCTTT

clone size: .
V gene: TRBV18
D gene: TRBD1
J gene: TRBJ1-1
CDR3 protein: CASSPDRVGMNTEAFF
CDR3 DNA: TGTGCCAGCTCCCCTGACAGGGTTGGGATGAACACTGAAGCTTTCTTT

clone size: .
V gene: TRBV5-1
D gene: .
J gene: TRBJ1-3
CDR3 protein: CASSFTSGAGNTIYF
CDR3 DNA: TGCGCCAGCAGCTTCACCAGCGGGGCTGGAAACACCATATATTTT

clone size: once
V gene: TRBV7-9
D gene: .
J gene: TRBJ2-7
CDR3 protein: CASSSQGEVRAYEQYF
CDR3 DNA: TGTGCCAGCAGCTCCCAAGGGGAGGTTCGAGCCTACGAGCAGTACTTC

clone size: .
V gene: TRBV10-3
D gene: TRBD1
J gene: TRBJ2-7
CDR3 protein: CAIREGQAAYEQYF
CDR3 DNA: TGTGCCATCAGGGAGGGACAGGCTGCTTACGAGCAGTACTTC

clone size: .
V gene: TRBV4-3
D gene: .
J gene: TRBJ1-5
CDR3 protein: CASSQDSQGRRQPQHF
CDR3 DNA: TGCGCCAGCAGCCAAGATTCGCAGGGTCGTCGACAGCCCCAGCATTTT

clone size: .
V gene: TRBV5-5
D gene: .
J gene: TRBJ2-7
CDR3 protein: CASSLGRDRSYEQYF
CDR3 DNA: TGTGCCAGCAGCTTGGGTCGCGATCGCTCCTACGAGCAGTACTTC

clone size: .
V gene: TRBV6-6
D gene: .
J gene: TRBJ1-5
CDR3 protein: CASRQTERLPNQPQHF
CDR3 DNA: TGTGCCAGCAGACAGACAGAGAGGCTACCCAATCAGCCCCAGCATTTT

clone size: once
V gene: TRBV6-5
D gene: TRBD2
J gene: TRBJ2-1
CDR3 protein: CASSYAGLANEQFF
CDR3 DNA: TGTGCCAGCAGTTACGCCGGACTAGCTAATGAGCAGTTCTTC

clone size: .
V gene: TRBV19
D gene: TRBD2
J gene: TRBJ2-3
CDR3 protein: CASSNSGASTDTQYF
CDR3 DNA: TGTGCCAGTAGTAATAGCGGGGCTAGCACAGATACGCAGTATTTT

clone size: .
V gene: TRBV5-1
D gene: .
J gene: TRBJ1-5
CDR3 protein: CASSLDGDQPQHF
CDR3 DNA: TGCGCCAGCAGCTTGGACGGGGATCAGCCCCAGCATTTT

clone size: .
V gene: TRBV13
D gene: .
J gene: TRBJ1-1
CDR3 protein: CASSFWGRENTEAFF
CDR3 DNA: TGTGCCAGCAGCTTTTGGGGCAGAGAGAACACTGAAGCTTTCTTT

clone size: once
V gene: TRBV6-4
D gene: .
J gene: TRBJ1-2
CDR3 protein: CASSPGRANYGYTF
CDR3 DNA: TGTGCCAGCAGTCCAGGGCGAGCTAACTATGGCTACACCTTC

clone size: once
V gene: TRBV6-5
D gene: .
J gene: TRBJ1-1
CDR3 protein: CASSYSRVTMNTEAFF
CDR3 DNA: TGTGCCAGCAGTTACTCGAGGGTGACCATGAACACTGAAGCTTTCTTT

clone size: .
V gene: TRBV27
D gene: .
J gene: TRBJ1-1
CDR3 protein: CASSLTRPF
CDR3 DNA: TGTGCCAGCAGTCTCACACGTCCGTTT

clone size: few
V gene: TRBV28
D gene: .
J gene: TRBJ1-5
CDR3 protein: CASSPTLRLDQPQHF
CDR3 DNA: TGTGCCAGCAGTCCTACTCTGCGTCTTGATCAGCCCCAGCATTTT

clone size: .
V gene: TRBV5-6
D gene: .
J gene: TRBJ2-1
CDR3 protein: CASSFLLSYNEQFF
CDR3 DNA: TGTGCCAGCAGCTTCTTACTTTCCTACAATGAGCAGTTCTTC

clone size: few
V gene: TRBV18
D gene: TRBD1
J gene: TRBJ1-5
CDR3 protein: CASSPSITGVNQPQHF
CDR3 DNA: TGTGCCAGCTCACCGTCCATCACAGGGGTCAATCAGCCCCAGCATTTT